This T cell receptor beta chain was found in a study of blood T cell repertoires in COVID-19. Study information: T cells, B-cell-depleted T cells, or PBMCs provided the cDNA or gDNA that served as material.

Original methodology: Estimates of nucleated cell counts were drawn from the amplification of reference gene primers. Generated by immunoSEQ multiplex PCR, the TCRdb table keeps only in-frame clones and is missing some. The V and J calls and clone size were taken over from that table, and D and trimming were inferred from the DNA. The repertoire consists of roughly 100,000 clones, with around 73% occurring once and the leading ten covering 9.5% to 10%. Germline V gene data show CDR1 as SGHVS and CDR2 as FQNEAQ. V lost 0 bases, J lost 8 bases, and 13 bases lay in between. This CDR3 contains 14 residues.

The chain is built from TRBV7-8 and TRBJ1-2; D is possibly TRBD1 (6 bases). This TCR was sampled from a man between 60 and 75 years old with active or convalescent COVID-19. Sequencing was carried out using peripheral blood. The chain's CDR3 is CASSLAQQGGGYTF. The CDR3 DNA sequence: TGTGCCAGCAGCTTAGCACAACAGGGCGGCGGCTACACCTTC.